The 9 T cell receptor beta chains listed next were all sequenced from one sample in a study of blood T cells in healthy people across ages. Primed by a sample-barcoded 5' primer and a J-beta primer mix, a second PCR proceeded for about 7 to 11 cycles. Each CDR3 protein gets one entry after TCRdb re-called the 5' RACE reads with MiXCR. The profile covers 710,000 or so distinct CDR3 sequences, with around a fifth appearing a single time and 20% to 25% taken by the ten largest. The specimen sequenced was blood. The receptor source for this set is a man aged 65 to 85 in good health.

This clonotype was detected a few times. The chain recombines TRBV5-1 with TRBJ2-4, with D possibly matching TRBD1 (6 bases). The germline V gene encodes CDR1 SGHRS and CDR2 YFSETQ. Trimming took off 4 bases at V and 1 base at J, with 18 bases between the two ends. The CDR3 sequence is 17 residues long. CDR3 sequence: CASSLYQQGDAKNIQYF. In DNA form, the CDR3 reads TGCGCCAGCAGCCTATACCAACAGGGCGACGCCAAAAACATTCAGTACTTC.

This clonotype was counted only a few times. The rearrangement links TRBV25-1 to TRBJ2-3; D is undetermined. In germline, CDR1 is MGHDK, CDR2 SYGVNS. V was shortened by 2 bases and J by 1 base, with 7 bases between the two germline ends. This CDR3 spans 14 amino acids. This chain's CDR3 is CASSEPGRTDTQYF. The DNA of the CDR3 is TGTGCCAGCAGTGAACCCGGACGCACAGATACGCAGTATTTT.

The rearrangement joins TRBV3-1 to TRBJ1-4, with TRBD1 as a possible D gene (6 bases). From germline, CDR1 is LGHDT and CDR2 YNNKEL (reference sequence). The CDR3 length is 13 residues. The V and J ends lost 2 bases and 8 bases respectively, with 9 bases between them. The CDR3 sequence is CASSQRGEEKLFF. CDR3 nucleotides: TGTGCCAGCAGCCAAAGGGGGGAAGAAAAACTGTTTTTT.

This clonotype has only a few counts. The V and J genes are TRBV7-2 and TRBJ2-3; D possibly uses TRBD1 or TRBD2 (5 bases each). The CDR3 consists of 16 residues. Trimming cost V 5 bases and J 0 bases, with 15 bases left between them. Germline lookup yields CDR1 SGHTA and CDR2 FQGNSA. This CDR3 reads CASSPAVGTSTDTQYF. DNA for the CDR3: TGTGCCAGCAGCCCCGCGGTAGGGACCAGCACAGATACGCAGTATTTT.

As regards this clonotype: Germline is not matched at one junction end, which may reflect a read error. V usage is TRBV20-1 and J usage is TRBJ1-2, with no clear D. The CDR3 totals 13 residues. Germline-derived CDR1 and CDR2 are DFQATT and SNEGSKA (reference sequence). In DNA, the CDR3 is TGCAGTGCTAGAGTACCCACAGAGAATGGCTACACTTTC. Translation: CSARVPTENGYTF.

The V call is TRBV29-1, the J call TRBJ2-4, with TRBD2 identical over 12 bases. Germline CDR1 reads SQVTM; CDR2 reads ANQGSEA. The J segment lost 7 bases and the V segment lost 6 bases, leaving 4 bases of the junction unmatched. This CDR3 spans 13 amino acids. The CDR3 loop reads CSVRTSGNNIQYF. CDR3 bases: TGCAGCGTAAGGACTAGCGGGAACAACATTCAGTACTTC.

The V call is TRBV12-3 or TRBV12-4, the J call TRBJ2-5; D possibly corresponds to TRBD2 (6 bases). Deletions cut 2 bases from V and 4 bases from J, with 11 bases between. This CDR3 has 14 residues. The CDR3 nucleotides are TGTGCCAGCAGTTTATCCGGTAGCGGAGAGACCCAGTACTTC. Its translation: CASSLSGSGETQYF.

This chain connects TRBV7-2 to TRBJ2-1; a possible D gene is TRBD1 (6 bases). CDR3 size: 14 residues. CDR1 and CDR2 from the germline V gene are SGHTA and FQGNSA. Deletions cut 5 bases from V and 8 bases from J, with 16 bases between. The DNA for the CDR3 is TGTGCCAGCAGCCCGTCCCGGGACATTTATGAGCAGTTCTTC. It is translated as CASSPSRDIYEQFF.

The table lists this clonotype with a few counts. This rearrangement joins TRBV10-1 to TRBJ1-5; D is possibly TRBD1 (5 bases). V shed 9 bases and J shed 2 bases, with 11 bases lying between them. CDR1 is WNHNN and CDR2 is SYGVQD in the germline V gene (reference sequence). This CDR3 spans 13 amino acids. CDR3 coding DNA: TGCGCCAGGCCTTCACAGGGCAATCAGCCCCAGCATTTT. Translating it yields CARPSQGNQPQHF.